What follows are 7 T cell receptor beta chains derived from one specimen sequenced in a study of beta chain features in type 1 diabetes (dated by TCRdb to 2017 to 2018). The method was the immunoSEQ multiplex PCR assay. The entire amount of isolated RNA was reverse transcribed using the High Capacity cDNA Reverse Transcription Kit, so the sequenced TCRB transcripts were expressed ones. Imported from immuneACCESS, the table was reduced by TCRdb to in-frame sequences with V and J called. These copies leave out some clones; in studies compared against another copy, an unresolved V gene accounts for under half, and the cause of the remainder is not known. The table for this sample lists some 140,000 clones; nearly 9.5% of them were counted only once. The ten largest clonotypes hold roughly 0.7% of the sample. The sequenced material came from central memory CD4+ T cells from blood. All receptors come from a man aged 18 to 29 in good health.

This clone was detected only once. CDR3 sequence: CASSINRGLETQYF. In DNA form, the CDR3 reads TGTGCCAGCAGTATAAACAGGGGGCTGGAGACCCAGTACTTC. V is TRBV27 and J is TRBJ2-5; 9 nucleotides match TRBD1. After removal of 5 bases from V and 5 bases from J, the junction contained 6 bases not matched to a gene. The length of the CDR3 is 14 residues. In germline, CDR1 is MNHEY, CDR2 SMNVEV (reference sequence).

V is TRBV5-1 and J is TRBJ2-7; TRBD2 might be the D (6 bases). The CDR3 extends over 15 amino acids. The germline gives CDR1 SGHRS, CDR2 YFSETQ. Trimming left V 4 bases short and J 3 bases short, with 17 bases between. In nucleotides, the CDR3 is TGCGCCAGCAGCGCCTCCGGGGGAAAGAACTACGAGCAGTACTTC. It codes for CASSASGGKNYEQYF.

This sequence joins TRBV7-3 and TRBJ2-1, with a possible D match to TRBD2 (6 bases). The CDR3 spans 12 residues. With 1 base removed from V and 12 bases from J, the gap between germline ends came to 10 bases. Germline loops: CDR1 SGHTA, CDR2 FQGTGA. The CDR3 sequence: CASSLNRDSQFF. CDR3 coding DNA: TGTGCCAGCAGCTTAAATCGGGACTCGCAGTTCTTC.

This clone was detected only a few times. This chain links TRBV28 with TRBJ1-5; D may be TRBD1 (5 bases). The germline CDR1 and CDR2 sequences are MDHEN and SYDVKM. The V end was cut by 6 bases, the J end by 0 bases, with 15 bases between. The CDR3 length is 16 residues. The CDR3 reads CASSYGGTYSNQPQHF. The CDR3 coding sequence is TGTGCCAGCAGCTACGGGGGGACTTATAGCAATCAGCCCCAGCATTTT.

This clone is categorized as medium-sized. V gene TRBV2 combines with J gene TRBJ2-3; D remains ambiguous. Looked up from germline, CDR1 is SNHLY and CDR2 is FYNNEI. There are 13 residues in the CDR3. Between the trimmed V and J ends, which lost 6 bases and 2 bases, there was a span of 9 bases. DNA of the CDR3: TGTGCCAGCAGCTCTAGATTCACAGATACGCAGTATTTT. This gives the protein CASSSRFTDTQYF.

The gene calls are TRBV20-1 and TRBJ1-6, with D unresolved. The CDR3 runs 11 residues. Deletions cut 2 bases from V and 10 bases from J, with 6 bases between. The germline CDR1 and CDR2 sequences are DFQATT and SNEGSKA (reference sequence). As DNA, the CDR3 is TGCAGTGCTAGACCGGGGTCACCCCTCCACTTT. Protein sequence: CSARPGSPLHF.

The rearrangement joins TRBV18 to TRBJ2-1; 8 nucleotides line up with TRBD1. Per germline, CDR1 KGHSH and CDR2 LQKENI. Trimming cost V 4 bases and J 8 bases; bases outside gene matches: 7. The CDR3 totals 14 residues. This CDR3 is CASSQGTGSHEQFF. Written as DNA, the CDR3 is TGTGCCAGCTCACAAGGGACAGGTTCCCATGAGCAGTTCTTC. Filled out from reference TRBV18 and TRBJ2-1, the complete variable domain reads NAGVMQNPRHLVRRRGQEARLRCSPMKGHSHVYWYRQLPEEGLKFMVYLQKENIIDESGMPKERFSAEFPKEGPSILRIQQVVRGDSAAYFCASSQGTGSHEQFFGPGTRLTVL.